This T cell receptor (beta chain) originates from a study of blood T cell repertoires in COVID-19. Study summary: The United States, Italy and Spain supplied acute and convalescent COVID-19 samples.

V was shortened by 3 bases and J by 5 bases, with 11 bases between the two germline ends. This CDR3 is 13 amino acids long. Germline V gene sequence: CDR1 SGHDT, CDR2 YYEEEE. Participants came from about two dozen US areas, aged about 18 to 89 years. Per the original methods: From reference gene primer amplification, estimates of nucleated cell counts were derived. Assay: immunoSEQ multiplex PCR; the TCRdb copy retains only in-frame clones and omits some. Clonal size and the V and J genes are those of that table, whereas D and trimming came from the DNA. Here the sample spans 200,000 to 300,000 clones, around 89% being singletons.

The chain carries TRBV5-6 and TRBJ1-2; D is ambiguous. Sequencing was carried out using PBMCs or T cells enriched from blood (not recorded which). This receptor was taken from a woman aged 40 to 50 with acute COVID-19. CDR3 sequence reads: CASSSELGYGYTF. CDR3 coding DNA: TGTGCCAGCAGCTCGGAACTCGGGTATGGCTACACCTTC.